This is a list of T cell receptor beta chains from one sample in a study of T cells in Graves' hyperthyroidism and ophthalmopathy. MiXCR, applied by TCRdb to the multiplex PCR reads, yields one record per CDR3 protein. The sample records approximately 400,000 distinct CDR3 sequences, approximately 15% being singletons. The sample consisted of blood. These receptors all stem from a woman aged 60-75 years with Graves' hyperthyroidism. The CDR3 runs from the conserved cysteine through the conserved F or W. Clone size, where shown, is once, few, many, or a class for clones that have expanded.

clone size,V gene,CDR3 protein
many,TRBV12-3/TRBV12-4,CASSLVSWGAKNIQYF
many,TRBV27,CASSPWGRKETQYF
NA,TRBV20-1,CSARDRSRTSDTQYF
many,TRBV5-1,CASSLQGSGGTEAFF
many,TRBV28,CASSSPGQGGETQYF
many,TRBV28,CASSPPGQGVSYEQYF
many,TRBV20-1,CSARVSGESAAHEQYF
many,TRBV6-5,CASSYLGMPFNQPQHF
many,TRBV3-1,CASSQETGYGYTF
few,TRBV9,CASKGTSDEQFF
many,TRBV2,CASKASGLGYNEQFF
NA,TRBV6-1,CASRRQGSRADEKLFF
many,TRBV2,CASIGAGTGTDKHGYTF
many,TRBV5-1,CASSFSGTNEKLFF
few,TRBV11-2,CASSFWRTAGGTGELFF
many,TRBV18,CASSPLITARGEQYF
few,TRBV20-1,CSAHAGTTNIQHF
many,TRBV11-3,CASSFRQGGRETQYF
many,TRBV2,CASREGQGNYGYTF
NA,TRBV30,CAWSPGASGIYYNEQFF
NA,TRBV7-2,CASSQEQGANTRETQCF
many,TRBV20-1,CSARDRTASYGYTF
many,TRBV6-2/TRBV6-3,CASSYGSPDLYEQYF
NA,TRBV9,CATTSGSYNEQFF
few,TRBV19,CASSVFRPLTGNNQPQHF
many,TRBV11-2,CASSFIQGETQYF
many,TRBV20-1,CSATGLAGAGHEQFF
many,TRBV19,CASSTRDGRVRYTF
few,TRBV10-3,CAINEQGPGGYTF
few,TRBV20-1,CSARESGELFF
many,TRBV7-3,CASSQIGTSGRAFNNEQFF
many,TRBV11-3,CASSEDGYTDTQYF
few,TRBV18,CASSPRDRGRGSNQPQHF
few,TRBV19,CASSRIQGGRTEAFF
few,TRBV20-1,CSASRLAEKYF
many,TRBV6-2/TRBV6-3,CASSYGQSNQPQHF
many,TRBV2,CASISSGGRLSYEQYF
few,TRBV5-1,CASGGGTYNEQFF
NA,TRBV4-1,CASSQDPTGTSSRREQYF
many,TRBV2,CASSQRGGWSSQPQHF
many,TRBV2,CASTPDRGSNQPQHF
NA,TRBV7-2,CASSLSPGVGETQYF
many,TRBV7-2,CASSLRRKPPRGTDTQYF
many,TRBV10-2,CASRTGDTDTQYF
few,TRBV18,CASSPLGRGSGANVLTF
NA,TRBV10-3,CAISDPRGTSGTADTQYF
few,TRBV7-2,CASSLVASGANVLTF
many,TRBV12-5,CASGLVNRDNEQFF
many,TRBV7-3,CASSSGANSHNEQFF
many,TRBV5-4,CASSLTSLPDTQYF
many,TRBV5-6,CASSLDRTSDSTGELFF
many,TRBV28,CASSSPGQIGETQYF
few,TRBV6-1,CASGLRGVGNQPQHF
many,TRBV7-3,CASSKTSGPYNEQFF
many,TRBV20-1,CSARDRLRTSSEQYF